The T cell receptor (beta chain) under discussion was sequenced for a study of blood T cells in healthy people across ages. The study recruited healthy Caucasian donors from Russia who were aged roughly 6 to 95. Total RNA, at least 6 micrograms per sample, was extracted from PBMCs. On this clonotype: Its antigen is as yet unknown.

The CDR3 has 16 amino acids. Trimming removed 0 bases at V and 5 bases at J, with 19 bases between. Germline loops: CDR1 DFQATT, CDR2 SNEGSKA (reference sequence). The use of a sample-barcoded 5' primer and a J-beta primer mix characterized a second PCR of roughly 6 to 11 cycles. TCRdb re-analysed the 5' RACE reads in MiXCR, keeping a single row per CDR3 protein. This sample has approximately 1,100,000 distinct CDR3 sequences, with 40% to 50% found just once. Study-level results: A roughly linear fall in TCR beta diversity per million T cells was seen with increasing age. The CMV status of each donor remained undetermined, and this could have confounded shifts in expanded clonotypes.

The V and J genes are TRBV20-1 and TRBJ1-1, with a tentative D call TRBD1 (5 bases). Sequenced: blood. The TCR sequence derives from a woman aged 60-75 years in good health. The chain's CDR3 is CSAREGPGIINTEAFF. Here the CDR3 DNA reads TGCAGTGCTAGAGAGGGCCCAGGGATTATTAATACTGAAGCTTTCTTT.